These 30 T cell receptor beta chains were all obtained from the same sample, sequenced in a study of Ad26.COV2.S vaccination and SARS-CoV-2 variants. As for treatment: about 20 received Ad26.COV2.S at low or high dose, single or two shots; 5 received placebo; per-sample allocation not given. Samples came from day 63 after the first vaccine or placebo injection. Data came from immunoSEQ multiplex PCR; TCRdb stores just in-frame clones and leaves some out. Found here are approximately 400,000 clones, roughly 85% of them singletons; the top ten hold 3% to 4%. The source was peripheral blood, collected in a trial of Ad26.COV2.S vaccine versus placebo. The source is a person aged 18-65 years who received the Ad26.COV2.S COVID-19 vaccine or a placebo.

The V call is TRBV10-3, the J call TRBJ1-5; D perhaps matches TRBD1 (6 bases). Germline CDR1 and CDR2: ENHRY and SYGVKD. The CDR3 consists of 16 residues. The V gene lost 3 bases and the J gene lost 5 bases, with 17 bases spanning the gap. CDR3 nucleotides: TGTGCCATCAGTGACACGATGACAGGTCAGCATCAGCCCCAGCATTTT. Amino acids: CAISDTMTGQHQPQHF.

This clone was found once. The chain combines TRBV2 with TRBJ2-2; 8 bases are shared with TRBD1. CDR1 and CDR2 (germline): SNHLY, FYNNEI. The CDR3 loop spans 14 amino acids. Trimming at V came to 6 bases and at J to 4 bases, leaving 4 bases not matched to a gene. CDR3 in DNA: TGTGCCAGCAGCAGGGGGCAAGGCACCGGGGAGCTGTTTTTT. It encodes CASSRGQGTGELFF.

On this clone: One end of the junction fails to match germline, which may point to a read error. The V gene is TRBV7-7, the J gene TRBJ2-3, with 10 bases identical to TRBD2. From germline, CDR1 is SSHAT and CDR2 FNYEAQ (reference sequence). The CDR3 has 15 residues. In DNA, the CDR3 is TGTGCTAGCAGCTTAGCGGGGGGTGAGGCAGATACGCAGTATTTT. Its protein is CASSLAGGEADTQYF.

CDR3 coding DNA: TGTGCCAGCAGCCAAGGCCCACCCAGGGGGCTAGGGGAAAAACTGTTTTTT. The encoded protein is CASSQGPPRGLGEKLFF. The chain links TRBV14 to TRBJ1-4; 8 positions match TRBD1. V dropped 1 base and J dropped 8; count of bases not matched to a gene: 12. The CDR3 runs to 17 residues. Germline lookup yields CDR1 SGHDN and CDR2 FVKESK.

This rearrangement joins TRBV9 to TRBJ2-1, with D perhaps TRBD1 (5 bases). Trimming shortened V by 4 bases and J by 7 bases, and 12 bases separated the two germline ends. The germline CDR1 and CDR2 sequences are SGDLS and YYNGEE. This CDR3 is 13 amino acids long. The CDR3 sequence: CASSPPGWNEQFF. The CDR3 region has the DNA TGTGCCAGCAGCCCCCCAGGGTGGAATGAGCAGTTCTTC.

This chain connects TRBV6-2 or TRBV6-3 to TRBJ2-1, with D possibly TRBD2 on 6 matching bases. Germline CDR1 MNHEY, CDR2 SVGEGT. This CDR3 is 15 amino acids long. Trimming removed 6 bases at V and 0 bases at J, with 12 bases between. The CDR3 here is CASSGLGGSYNEQFF. The CDR3 DNA is TGTGCCAGCAGCGGACTGGGAGGCTCCTACAATGAGCAGTTCTTC.

The chain joins TRBV3-1 (or the pseudogene TRBV3-2) to TRBJ2-7; unclear D gene. The germline gives CDR1 LGHDT, CDR2 YNNKEL (reference sequence). V lost 7 bases, J lost 2 bases, and 15 bases lay in between. The CDR3 is 14 residues long. For the CDR3, the DNA is TGTGCCAGCACCATGGACGGACGACCCTACGAGCAGTACTTC. This gives the protein CASTMDGRPYEQYF.

This clone was recorded a few times. This rearrangement joins TRBV9 to TRBJ1-1; TRBD1 is a possible D gene (5 bases). V was clipped by 7 bases and J by 5 bases, with 12 bases between them. Germline-derived CDR1 and CDR2 are SGDLS and YYNGEE. CDR3 length: 12 residues. CDR3 nucleotides: TGTGCCAGCTCCCCCGACAGTACTGAAGCTTTCTTT. It translates to CASSPDSTEAFF.

In its sample, this clone was seen once. V gene TRBV28 combines with J gene TRBJ1-6; D remains unclear. CDR1 is MDHEN, CDR2 SYDVKM, per germline. Trimming shortened V by 3 bases and J by 9 bases, and 18 bases separated the two germline ends. The CDR3 extends over 16 amino acids. The CDR3 sequence is CASSLLLYLDGSPLHF. CDR3 nucleotides: TGTGCCAGCAGTTTGCTGCTTTACCTCGATGGTTCACCCCTCCACTTT.

The chain recombines TRBV4-1 with TRBJ2-5; either TRBD1 or TRBD2 may fit D (5 bases each). Germline V lookup: CDR1 MGHRA, CDR2 YSYEKL. CDR3 size: 15 residues. V was pared by 5 bases and J by 4 bases, with 17 bases between. The CDR3 protein is CASSYPGTGPETQYF. Written as DNA, the CDR3 is TGCGCCAGCAGCTACCCGGGGACGGGACCAGAGACCCAGTACTTC.

This clone was found many times. The chain employs TRBV24-1 and TRBJ2-2; perhaps TRBD1 as D (5 bases). The CDR3 has 13 residues. Trimming left V 5 bases short and J 7 bases short, with 10 bases between. CDR1 KGHDR and CDR2 SFDVKD come from the germline V gene. In DNA, the CDR3 is TGTGCCACCAGTGGAGAAGGGGTCGGGGAGCTGTTTTTT. Translated: CATSGEGVGELFF.

The V gene is TRBV5-5, the J gene TRBJ2-1; the D gene is possibly TRBD2 (6 bases). V was trimmed by 3 bases and J by 4 bases, leaving 11 bases between them. The CDR3 totals 14 residues. CDR1 is SGHKS, CDR2 YYEKEE, per germline (reference sequence). CDR3 protein: CASSSGGGYNEQFF. The DNA for the CDR3 is TGTGCCAGCAGCTCCGGGGGTGGATACAATGAGCAGTTCTTC.

The V gene is TRBV7-2, the J gene TRBJ1-2, with D hard to call. V lost 3 bases to trimming and J lost 6 bases, with 5 bases between them. The CDR3 contains 11 residues. Germline V gene lookup returns CDR1 SGHTA and CDR2 FQGNSA. Here the CDR3 reads CASSFGNGYTF. The CDR3 nucleotides read TGTGCCAGCAGCTTCGGTAATGGCTACACCTTC.

This chain joins TRBV27 and TRBJ2-7, with D possibly being TRBD1 or TRBD2 (5 bases each). Germline V CDR1 and CDR2: MNHEY, SMNVEV (reference sequence). The CDR3 extends over 13 amino acids. Trimming took 6 bases from V and 7 from J, leaving 16 bases between them. As DNA, the CDR3 is TGTGCCAGCAGGATCGACGGGACGGGGGAGCAGTACTTC. It translates to CASRIDGTGEQYF.

This clone was seen more than once but under ten times. This chain links TRBV5-1 with TRBJ2-7, with TRBD1 matching 7 bases. The CDR3 has 14 residues. Per the germline V gene, CDR1 is SGHRS and CDR2 is YFSETQ. Trimming removed 7 bases from V and 3 bases from J; junction bases left unmatched: 10. As DNA, the CDR3 is TGCGCCAGCGCCCCGGGACAGTTGGGCTACGAGCAGTACTTC. Translating gives CASAPGQLGYEQYF.

This rearrangement joins TRBV3-1 (or the pseudogene TRBV3-2) to TRBJ2-7, with 9 bases aligning to TRBD2. CDR3 length equals 15 residues. Trimming took 2 bases from V and 7 from J; bases not matched to a gene: 9. The germline V gene encodes CDR1 LGHDT and CDR2 YNNKEL (reference sequence). CDR3 residues: CASSQRLAGSLEQYF. The CDR3 DNA reads as TGTGCCAGCAGCCAAAGGCTAGCGGGATCTCTTGAGCAGTACTTC.

V and J are TRBV2 and TRBJ2-3, with D unclear. The CDR3 is 13 amino acids. Trimming took off 6 bases at V and 6 bases at J, with 13 bases between the two ends. Germline V gene lookup returns CDR1 SNHLY and CDR2 FYNNEI. This CDR3 is CASSTTLRDTQYF. As DNA, the CDR3 is TGTGCCAGCAGCACCACATTGCGGGATACGCAGTATTTT.

The chain joins TRBV12-3 or TRBV12-4 to TRBJ2-7; 9 bases align to TRBD1. The trim removed 5 bases at V and 4 bases at J, leaving 3 bases unmatched. The CDR3 length is 13 residues. The CDR3 is CASSRTGEYEQYF. CDR3 bases: TGTGCCAGCAGTCGGACAGGGGAGTACGAGCAGTACTTC.

The V call is TRBV7-2, the J call TRBJ2-6; D gene uncertain. CDR1 is SGHTA, CDR2 FQGNSA, per germline. CDR3 size: 14 residues. V dropped 5 bases and J dropped 4 bases, with 9 bases sitting between them. The CDR3 spells CASSILFGANVLTF. The CDR3 nucleotides read TGTGCCAGCAGCATTCTTTTCGGGGCCAACGTCCTGACTTTC.

This clone came up once. The chain has TRBV21-1 and TRBJ1-5; TRBD1, the D gene given by the table, was not confirmed from the DNA. TRBV21-1 is a listed pseudogene. The CDR3 sequence is 18 residues long. Here the CDR3 DNA reads TGTGCCAGCAGCAAAACGTTACAGGGGGCACTAGGGAATCAGCCCCAGCATTTT. Protein sequence: CASSKTLQGALGNQPQHF.

J is TRBJ2-2 and V is TRBV9; D not resolved. Trimming stripped 7 bases from V and 6 bases from J, with 16 bases between. The V gene's germline CDR1 is SGDLS and CDR2 YYNGEE. The CDR3 is 14 residues long. The CDR3 here is CASSNLPSAGELFF. The DNA for the CDR3 is TGTGCCAGCTCGAATCTCCCTTCAGCCGGGGAGCTGTTTTTT.

The rearrangement uses TRBV10-3 and TRBJ2-2, with D possibly being TRBD1 (6 bases). The CDR3 totals 16 residues. The V gene's germline CDR1 is ENHRY and CDR2 SYGVKD. With 0 bases removed from V and 1 base from J, the gap between germline ends came to 9 bases. Here the CDR3 reads CAISESWTVNTGELFF. DNA of the CDR3: TGTGCCATCAGTGAGTCTTGGACAGTGAACACCGGGGAGCTGTTTTTT.

The genes are TRBV10-2 and TRBJ1-1; the D is unclear. Germline loops: CDR1 WSHSY, CDR2 SAAADI. The CDR3 consists of 10 residues. Trimming pared 3 bases from V and 8 bases from J, leaving 4 bases between. In DNA form, the CDR3 reads TGCGCCAGCAGTGAAGGAGAAGCTTTCTTT. Translated, it gives CASSEGEAFF.

V is TRBV5-6 and J is TRBJ1-2, with D uncertain. This CDR3 contains 13 residues. Germline values: CDR1 SGHDT, CDR2 YYEEEE. The ends were cut back, 1 base at V and 2 bases at J, with 6 bases in the middle. CDR3 in DNA: TGTGCCAGCAGCTTGCAGCACAACTATGGCTACACCTTC. It is translated as CASSLQHNYGYTF.

V is TRBV3-1 (or the pseudogene TRBV3-2) and J is TRBJ2-7; D ambiguous. V lost 2 bases and J 0 bases, leaving 5 bases between the germline ends. The CDR3 extends over 13 amino acids. The germline CDR1 and CDR2 sequences are LGHDT and YNNKEL (reference sequence). For the CDR3, the DNA is TGTGCCAGCAGCCAACCCCGCTCCTACGAGCAGTACTTC. Its translation is CASSQPRSYEQYF.

CDR3 sequence reads: CATSDSGTKETQYF. The CDR3 DNA sequence: TGTGCCACCAGTGATTCCGGGACCAAAGAGACCCAGTACTTC. The chain uses TRBV24-1 and TRBJ2-5; D may match TRBD1 or TRBD2 (5 bases each). The CDR3 loop spans 14 amino acids. Germline assignment: CDR1 KGHDR and CDR2 SFDVKD. Trimming removed 2 bases at V and 3 bases at J, with 9 bases between.

The chain joins TRBV27 to TRBJ2-1, with D tentatively TRBD2 (6 bases). From germline, CDR1 is MNHEY and CDR2 SMNVEV (reference sequence). The CDR3 totals 15 residues. Deletions cut 3 bases from V and 4 bases from J, with 13 bases between. CDR3 sequence: CASSLGLRIYNEQFF. For the CDR3, the DNA is TGTGCCAGCAGTTTGGGACTCCGGATTTACAATGAGCAGTTCTTC.

This chain links TRBV24-1 with TRBJ2-7, with TRBD2 as a possible D gene (6 bases). V shed 5 bases and J shed 2 bases, with 12 bases lying between them. The germline CDR1 and CDR2 sequences are KGHDR and SFDVKD. The CDR3 extends over 14 amino acids. The CDR3 region is CATSGGTAAYEQYF. CDR3 in DNA: TGTGCCACCAGTGGCGGGACGGCAGCCTACGAGCAGTACTTC.

This chain uses TRBV6-5 with TRBJ2-7; D is unclear. Germline V gene sequence: CDR1 MNHEY, CDR2 SVGAGI. The V gene lost 8 bases and the J gene lost 4 bases, with 9 bases spanning the gap. The CDR3 has 11 amino acids. Here the CDR3 reads CASGKVYEQYF. In nucleotides, the CDR3 is TGTGCCAGCGGAAAGGTTTACGAGCAGTACTTC.

The V and J genes are TRBV7-9 and TRBJ2-7, with 7 bases matching TRBD1. The CDR3 extends over 15 amino acids. Germline V gene sequence: CDR1 SEHNR, CDR2 FQNEAQ (reference sequence). The ends lost 5 bases at V and 1 base at J; junction bases unmatched: 8. The CDR3 loop is CASSPRDSASYEQYF. In DNA form, the CDR3 reads TGTGCCAGCAGCCCCCGGGACAGTGCTTCCTACGAGCAGTACTTC.